Listed here are 11 T cell receptor beta chains from one sample, sequenced in a study of blood T cells in healthy people across ages. PCR was performed a second time for about 7 to 11 cycles using a sample-barcoded 5' primer and a J-beta primer mix. TCRdb passed the 5' RACE reads through MiXCR, listing each CDR3 protein once. Of about 1.4 million distinct CDR3 sequences listed, roughly 60% are singletons. Sequencing used blood. Source of these receptors: a man between 18 and 35 years old in good health.

This clonotype has only a few counts. The V call is TRBV12-3 or TRBV12-4, the J call TRBJ2-3, with 11 bases matching TRBD2. This CDR3 region has 17 residues. V gave up 7 bases and J gave up 6 bases; unmatched junction bases: 15. The CDR3 here is CASTPGFSGGARDTQYF. The CDR3 nucleotides read TGTGCCAGCACCCCGGGGTTTAGCGGGGGGGCACGCGATACGCAGTATTTT.

The chain couples TRBV20-1 to TRBJ2-1; D is unclear. Germline CDR1 and CDR2: DFQATT and SNEGSKA (reference sequence). Between the trimmed V and J ends, which lost 1 base and 0 bases, there was a span of 7 bases. The CDR3 length is 14 residues. The CDR3, as DNA: TGCAGTGCTAGAGGGCCAAGCTCCTACAATGAGCAGTTCTTC. As protein: CSARGPSSYNEQFF.

V gene TRBV4-1 combines with J gene TRBJ2-2; D gene uncertain. The CDR3 is 18 amino acids. Germline values: CDR1 MGHRA, CDR2 YSYEKL. With 0 bases removed from V and 0 bases from J, the gap between germline ends came to 14 bases. Here the CDR3 reads CASSQETTETSNTGELFF. The CDR3, as DNA: TGCGCCAGCAGCCAAGAAACGACGGAGACCTCGAACACCGGGGAGCTGTTTTTT.

The chain links TRBV11-2 to TRBJ2-1; D unclear. The DNA matches TRBJ2-7 better at its end, which makes the J call doubtful. The CDR3 loop spans 15 amino acids. Per the germline V gene, CDR1 is SGHAT and CDR2 is FQNNGV. As DNA, the CDR3 is TGTGCCAGCAGCTTAGCCGGGCGAAGCTACAATGAGCAGTACTTC. As protein: CASSLAGRSYNEQYF.

This clonotype was seen ten or more times. The chain employs TRBV28 and TRBJ1-5; possibly TRBD1 for D (5 bases). The CDR3 contains 11 residues. The germline CDR1 and CDR2 sequences are MDHEN and SYDVKM. V lost 8 bases and J lost 5, with 7 bases in between. The CDR3 is CASQGYQPQHF. CDR3 in DNA: TGTGCCAGCCAGGGATATCAGCCCCAGCATTTT.

The rearrangement uses TRBV5-5 and TRBJ1-2; tentatively, D is TRBD1 (6 bases). Germline values: CDR1 SGHKS, CDR2 YYEKEE (reference sequence). The CDR3 totals 14 residues. Trimming took 4 bases from V and 4 from J, leaving 14 bases between them. CDR3 coding DNA: TGTGCCAGCAGCACAGGGACGGCCCTCTATGGCTACACCTTC. It translates to CASSTGTALYGYTF. Full variable domain (remainder filled in from reference TRBV5-5 and TRBJ1-2): DAGVTQSPTHLIKTRGQQVTLRCSPISGHKSVSWYQQVLGQGPQFIFQYYEKEERGRGNFPDRFSARQFPNYSSELNVNALLLGDSALYLCASSTGTALYGYTFGSGTRLTVV.

V and J are TRBV20-1 and TRBJ2-1; perhaps TRBD2 as D (6 bases). Trimming cost V 5 bases and J 1 base, with 15 bases left between them. Germline CDR1 and CDR2: DFQATT and SNEGSKA (reference sequence). This CDR3 has 15 residues. The CDR3 is CSAATLSGSYNEQFF. CDR3 bases: TGCAGTGCTGCTACCCTTAGCGGATCCTACAATGAGCAGTTCTTC.

The sample holds a few counts of this clonotype. J is TRBJ2-7 and V is TRBV6-2 or TRBV6-3; TRBD2 is a possible D gene (5 bases). TRBJ2-5 matches the DNA end more closely, so the J call is doubtful. The CDR3 runs to 15 residues. CDR1 and CDR2 (germline): MNHEY, SVGEGT. CDR3 nucleotides: TGTGCCAGCAGTTACTTAACTAGGGAATTGGAGACCCAGTACTTC. Protein: CASSYLTRELETQYF.

The gene calls are TRBV7-6 and TRBJ2-7; 12 nucleotides line up with TRBD2. Germline V gene sequence: CDR1 SGHVS, CDR2 FNYEAQ. The V gene end was trimmed by 5 bases and the J gene end by 0 bases; junction bases not matched to a gene: 2. The CDR3 extends over 15 amino acids. This CDR3 reads CASSRLAGASYEQYF. CDR3 nucleotide sequence: TGTGCCAGCAGCCGACTAGCGGGGGCCTCCTACGAGCAGTACTTC.

The chain is built from TRBV4-2 and TRBJ2-7; 7 bases line up with TRBD1. This CDR3 has 14 amino acids. Trimming took 0 bases from V and 7 from J; bases not matched to a gene: 6. Germline CDR1 LGHNA, CDR2 YNFKEQ. The CDR3 sequence is CASSQEGGVAEQYF. In nucleotides, the CDR3 is TGTGCCAGCAGCCAAGAAGGGGGCGTGGCGGAGCAGTACTTC.

On this clonotype itself: The junction differs from germline at one of its ends, possibly a read error. The chain has TRBV28 and TRBJ2-7, with 7 bases aligning to TRBD1. CDR1 MDHEN and CDR2 SYDVKM come from the germline V gene. The CDR3 totals 15 residues. The CDR3 DNA sequence: TGTGCCAGCGTCTCCTGGCAGGGACAGCCCTACGAGCGGTACTTC. Translation: CASVSWQGQPYERYF.